The text below deals with one T cell receptor (beta chain). Assay used: immunoSEQ multiplex PCR; TCRdb lists only in-frame clones, some missing. The data hold about 130,000 clones, with 84% observed a single time. As to time point: pretreatment peripheral blood. The sample is drawn from a study of PD-L1 blockade in urothelial cancer. Here the sequenced sample was PBMCs, taken around atezolizumab (anti-PD-L1) treatment. The TCR sequence derives from a man aged 50 to 59 with urothelial cancer.

The CDR3 nucleotides are TGTGCCAGCTCACCAACAGGTAGCTCAGATACGCAGTATTTT. This encodes CASSPTGSSDTQYF. The rearrangement uses TRBV18 and TRBJ2-3, with D possibly being TRBD1 (5 bases). This CDR3 spans 14 amino acids. Trimming pared 2 bases from V and 4 bases from J, leaving 10 bases between. The germline CDR1 and CDR2 sequences are KGHSH and LQKENI.